Below are 26 T cell receptor beta chains sequenced from a single sample in a study of blood T cell repertoires in COVID-19. Generated by immunoSEQ multiplex PCR, the TCRdb table keeps only in-frame clones and is missing some. The repertoire holds fewer than 500,000 clones, with more than 75% as singletons. Sequenced sample: PBMCs or T cells enriched from blood (not recorded which). Receptors were obtained from a man younger than 40 who had recovered from COVID-19.

The chain uses TRBV18 and TRBJ2-2; TRBD2 matches at 9 bases. The germline V gene encodes CDR1 KGHSH and CDR2 LQKENI. CDR3 length: 16 residues. The V gene end was trimmed by 4 bases and the J gene end by 4 bases; junction bases not matched to a gene: 7. The CDR3: CASSQRGARSTGELFF. The CDR3 bases are TGTGCCAGCTCACAGCGGGGGGCTCGGTCCACCGGGGAGCTGTTTTTT.

The chain combines TRBV18 with TRBJ1-1; TRBD1 aligns across 7 bases. The CDR3 has 16 amino acids. Germline CDR1 is KGHSH and CDR2 is LQKENI. J was trimmed by 1 base and V by 3 bases; bases with no gene match: 8. The CDR3 region is CASSPNRDSQNTEAFF. The CDR3 DNA reads TGTGCCAGCTCACCGAACCGGGACAGCCAGAACACTGAAGCTTTCTTT.

The chain links TRBV11-2 to TRBJ1-3, with D perhaps TRBD1 (5 bases). The CDR3 covers 15 residues. The V gene lost 3 bases and the J gene lost 7 bases, with 16 bases spanning the gap. Per the germline V gene, CDR1 is SGHAT and CDR2 is FQNNGV. CDR3 amino acids: CASSLGRIGRNTIYF. For the CDR3, the DNA is TGTGCCAGCAGCTTGGGGCGGATCGGCCGGAACACCATATATTTT. Combining the CDR3 with reference TRBV11-2 and TRBJ1-3 gives the whole variable domain EAGVAQSPRYKIIEKRQSVAFWCNPISGHATLYWYQQILGQGPKLLIQFQNNGVVDDSQLPKDRFSAERLKGVDSTLKIQPAKLEDSAVYLCASSLGRIGRNTIYFGEGSWLTVV.

This clone was observed a single time. This chain connects TRBV6-5 to TRBJ2-3, with 9 bases that match TRBD2. This CDR3 region has 15 residues. The germline V gene has CDR1 MNHEY and CDR2 SVGAGI. V was pared by 6 bases and J by 9 bases, with 13 bases of the junction left unmatched. The CDR3 nucleotides are TGTGCCAGCAGCCTCCTAGCGGGATCTTCCGACACGCAGTATTTT. Residues: CASSLLAGSSDTQYF.

The genes are TRBV2 and TRBJ1-2; D might be TRBD1 (5 bases). The CDR3 length is 15 residues. Germline V gene lookup returns CDR1 SNHLY and CDR2 FYNNEI. Trimming shortened V by 7 bases and J by 6 bases, and 21 bases separated the two germline ends. The CDR3 DNA sequence: TGTGCCAGCAATAAGGGGCCGAGCCCCCTTGATGGCTACACCTTC. The encoded protein is CASNKGPSPLDGYTF.

V and J are TRBV18 and TRBJ1-6, with TRBD1 matching over 9 bases. V was clipped by 2 bases and J by 7 bases; unmatched bases: 3. In germline, CDR1 is KGHSH, CDR2 LQKENI. This CDR3 contains 15 residues. The chain's CDR3 is CASSPAGTGNSPLHF. Here the CDR3 DNA reads TGTGCCAGCTCACCAGCAGGGACAGGGAATTCACCCCTCCACTTT. Complete variable domain (other parts from reference TRBV18 and TRBJ1-6): NAGVMQNPRHLVRRRGQEARLRCSPMKGHSHVYWYRQLPEEGLKFMVYLQKENIIDESGMPKERFSAEFPKEGPSILRIQQVVRGDSAAYFCASSPAGTGNSPLHFGNGTRLTVT.

The J gene is TRBJ2-4, the V gene TRBV2; a possible D gene is TRBD2 (5 bases). The CDR3 sequence is 17 residues long. Trimming left V 6 bases short and J 6 bases short, with 24 bases between. CDR1 and CDR2 (germline): SNHLY, FYNNEI. This chain's CDR3 is CASSDGIRSPRRNIQYF. DNA for the CDR3: TGTGCCAGCAGCGACGGGATACGGTCCCCGCGGCGAAACATTCAGTACTTC. The variable domain in full, completed from reference TRBV2 and TRBJ2-4, reads EPEVTQTPSHQVTQMGQEVILRCVPISNHLYFYWYRQILGQKVEFLVSFYNNEISEKSEIFDDQFSVERPDGSNFTLKIRSTKLEDSAMYFCASSDGIRSPRRNIQYFGAGTRLSVL.

The rearrangement links TRBV5-1 to TRBJ2-2; D gene ambiguous. There are 15 residues in the CDR3. From germline, CDR1 is SGHRS and CDR2 YFSETQ. The V and J ends lost 1 base and 4 bases respectively, with 11 bases between them. The CDR3 sequence: CASSLFTRGTGELFF. Written as DNA, the CDR3 is TGCGCCAGCAGCTTGTTCACCCGAGGCACCGGGGAGCTGTTTTTT.

The chain couples TRBV7-9 to TRBJ2-2; 8 nucleotides align to TRBD1. CDR3 length: 16 amino acids. The germline V gene encodes CDR1 SEHNR and CDR2 FQNEAQ (reference sequence). Losses at the gene ends were 4 bases for V and 3 bases for J; bases not matched to a gene: 7. Here the CDR3 DNA reads TGTGCCAGCAGCTCCGGACAGGGAGGTCACACCGGGGAGCTGTTTTTT. Its protein product is CASSSGQGGHTGELFF.

V is TRBV6-5 and J is TRBJ1-2; maybe TRBD1 (5 bases). Germline loops: CDR1 MNHEY, CDR2 SVGAGI. The CDR3 contains 14 residues. The ends were cut back, 6 bases at V and 8 bases at J, with 19 bases in the middle. CDR3 sequence (DNA): TGTGCCAGCAGCCGTTCCGACAGCCTGCGCGGCTACACCTTC. Translated, it gives CASSRSDSLRGYTF.

This chain uses TRBV5-1 with TRBJ1-1; 10 positions agree with TRBD1. Trimming took 4 bases from V and 10 from J; bases not matched to a gene: 19. Germline assignment: CDR1 SGHRS and CDR2 YFSETQ. The CDR3 sequence is 17 residues long. CDR3 sequence reads: CASSAGTGARFGVGAFF. Here the CDR3 DNA reads TGCGCCAGCAGCGCCGGGACAGGGGCGAGGTTCGGCGTTGGAGCTTTCTTT.

The rearrangement links TRBV5-1 to TRBJ1-1; 8 nucleotides agree with TRBD1. Germline CDR1 is SGHRS and CDR2 is YFSETQ. Unmatched junction bases numbered 9, after V lost 4 bases and J lost 7 bases. This CDR3 has 14 amino acids. The CDR3: CASSKGQAVSEAFF. CDR3 nucleotide sequence: TGCGCCAGCAGCAAGGGACAGGCCGTGAGTGAAGCTTTCTTT.

The chain combines TRBV7-9 with TRBJ1-5, with D perhaps matching TRBD1 (5 bases). Germline V gene lookup returns CDR1 SEHNR and CDR2 FQNEAQ (reference sequence). This CDR3 contains 15 residues. Between the trimmed V and J ends, which lost 5 bases and 0 bases, there was a span of 11 bases. The CDR3 nucleotides are TGTGCCAGCAGCCGACAGTCTGATAGCAATCAGCCCCAGCATTTT. As protein: CASSRQSDSNQPQHF.

The chain couples TRBV7-2 to TRBJ1-2; no reliable D call. The CDR3 contains 14 residues. In germline, CDR1 is SGHTA, CDR2 FQGNSA. V shed 0 bases and J shed 4 bases, with 9 bases lying between them. The CDR3 loop is CASSLARHPYGYTF. The CDR3 nucleotides are TGTGCCAGCAGCTTAGCCAGACACCCCTATGGCTACACCTTC.

The CDR3 DNA follows: TGTGCCAGCAGCCCCACGGCTAGCGGATACACAGATACGCAGTATTTT. Protein: CASSPTASGYTDTQYF. The chain joins TRBV11-2 to TRBJ2-3; 7 bases match TRBD2. Germline V gene lookup returns CDR1 SGHAT and CDR2 FQNNGV. After removal of 5 bases from V and 2 bases from J, the junction contained 10 bases not matched to a gene. This CDR3 spans 16 amino acids.

Only one count was recorded for this clone. Other nucleotide sequences from this sample produce the same CDR3. The rearrangement joins TRBV19 to TRBJ1-1; D remains unclear. The CDR3 is 13 residues long. V lost 6 bases to trimming and J lost 2 bases, with 10 bases between them. The germline CDR1 and CDR2 sequences are LNHDA and SQIVND (reference sequence). CDR3 sequence reads: CASSPPGNTEAFF. CDR3 DNA: TGTGCCAGTAGCCCTCCAGGCAACACTGAAGCTTTCTTT.

The V gene is TRBV20-1, the J gene TRBJ2-5, with a tentative D call TRBD1 (6 bases). The CDR3 consists of 11 residues. V shed 5 bases and J shed 8 bases, with 12 bases lying between them. Germline V gene lookup returns CDR1 DFQATT and CDR2 SNEGSKA (reference sequence). In nucleotides, the CDR3 is TGCAGTGCTCCACAACAGGGAACCCAGTACTTC. It yields the protein CSAPQQGTQYF.

The V call is TRBV19, the J call TRBJ2-7; D may be TRBD1 (5 bases). The germline V and J ends were trimmed by 5 bases and 2 bases, with 13 bases remaining between them. CDR1 is LNHDA and CDR2 is SQIVND in the germline V gene (reference sequence). The CDR3 spans 14 residues. CDR3 sequence: CASSPPKGTYEQYF. For the CDR3, the DNA is TGTGCCAGTAGTCCACCAAAGGGGACCTACGAGCAGTACTTC. Full variable domain (outside the CDR3, taken from reference TRBV19 and TRBJ2-7): DGGITQSPKYLFRKEGQNVTLSCEQNLNHDAMYWYRQDPGQGLRLIYYSQIVNDFQKGDIAEGYSVSREKKESFPLTVTSAQKNPTAFYLCASSPPKGTYEQYFGPGTRLTVT.

The CDR3 is CASRAGGWTNTEAFF. In DNA form, the CDR3 reads TGTGCCAGCAGAGCGGGAGGGTGGACAAACACTGAAGCTTTCTTT. The V gene is TRBV6-5, the J gene TRBJ1-1; D might be TRBD1 (5 bases). Trimming cost V 6 bases and J 2 bases, with 16 bases left between them. The germline V gene has CDR1 MNHEY and CDR2 SVGAGI. The CDR3 is 15 residues long.

This chain joins TRBV4-1 and TRBJ1-4; D is ambiguous. Trimming removed 0 bases at V and 3 bases at J, with 5 bases between. This CDR3 is built from 14 residues. Germline CDR1 is MGHRA and CDR2 is YSYEKL. The CDR3 sequence: CASSQDPANEKLFF. CDR3 in DNA: TGCGCCAGCAGCCAAGATCCGGCTAATGAAAAACTGTTTTTT.

The CDR3, as DNA: TGTGCCAGCAGCTTATTGACAGGGGGCGGCCAGCCCCAGCATTTT. It translates to CASSLLTGGGQPQHF. This chain connects TRBV11-2 to TRBJ1-5; 10 bases are a match to TRBD1. The CDR3 contains 15 residues. Germline values: CDR1 SGHAT, CDR2 FQNNGV. Germline trimming cut 2 bases from V and 7 bases from J; bases unmatched to any gene: 5.

V usage is TRBV7-9 and J usage is TRBJ2-5, with 9 bases identical to TRBD1. The germline V gene encodes CDR1 SEHNR and CDR2 FQNEAQ (reference sequence). This CDR3 has 16 residues. V dropped 5 bases and J dropped 1; count of bases not matched to a gene: 8. The chain's CDR3 is CASSTGTGFPQETQYF. The CDR3 DNA sequence: TGTGCCAGCAGCACCGGGACAGGGTTCCCCCAAGAGACCCAGTACTTC.

The CDR3 DNA is TGCGCCAGCAGCCAAGACAGGGGGGTCGCTGAGCAGTTCTTC. It encodes CASSQDRGVAEQFF. This chain links TRBV4-1 with TRBJ2-1, with a possible D match to TRBD1 (7 bases). The length of the CDR3 is 14 residues. V dropped 0 bases and J dropped 9 bases, with 12 bases sitting between them. CDR1 MGHRA and CDR2 YSYEKL come from the germline V gene.

The chain combines TRBV9 with TRBJ1-4; D perhaps matches TRBD1 (6 bases). The CDR3 runs 15 residues. Germline CDR1 reads SGDLS; CDR2 reads YYNGEE. Trimming left V 4 bases short and J 7 bases short, with 17 bases between. CDR3 coding DNA: TGTGCCAGCAGCCCGCCCACAGGGCATGGTGAAAAACTGTTTTTT. Its protein is CASSPPTGHGEKLFF.

V and J are TRBV9 and TRBJ1-1, with D possibly being TRBD1 (5 bases). Trimming left V 4 bases short and J 6 bases short, with 13 bases between. This CDR3 has 13 amino acids. Germline V lookup: CDR1 SGDLS, CDR2 YYNGEE. CDR3 sequence: CASSPRTNSEAFF. CDR3 coding DNA: TGTGCCAGCAGCCCTCGGACAAACTCTGAAGCTTTCTTT.

The J gene is TRBJ1-2, the V gene TRBV9; 10 positions match TRBD1. The CDR3 consists of 15 residues. The V gene's germline CDR1 is SGDLS and CDR2 YYNGEE. V gave up 3 bases and J gave up 4 bases; unmatched junction bases: 6. CDR3 DNA sequence: TGTGCCAGCAGCGCAGGACAGGGGGGTATCTATGGCTACACCTTC. Translated: CASSAGQGGIYGYTF.